A single sample gave rise to the 11 T cell receptor beta chains below, sequenced in a study of T-cell reconstitution after alpha-beta-depleted transplantation in children. Preparation of the TCRbeta library involved a method that used unique molecular identifiers. TCRdb reanalysed the PCR reads using MiXCR and keeps one entry per CDR3 protein. The data show about 400,000 distinct CDR3 sequences, with roughly 17% seen just once and around 28% held by the top ten. The sequences come from PBMCs, mostly from graft donor cells, collected 360 days after TCRalphabeta/CD19-depleted stem cell transplant. The receptors originated from a boy less than two years old who had a stem cell transplant for Wiskott-Aldrich syndrome, so the T cells may come from the graft donor.

V usage is TRBV15 and J usage is TRBJ1-4, with D hard to call. V dropped 3 bases and J dropped 0 bases, with 8 bases sitting between them. The CDR3 loop spans 15 amino acids. Per germline, CDR1 LNHNV and CDR2 YYDKDF (reference sequence). CDR3 DNA sequence: TGTGCCACCAGCAGGAGTGTAGCAACTAATGAAAAACTGTTTTTT. Translated, it gives CATSRSVATNEKLFF.

The chain links TRBV6-2 or TRBV6-3 to TRBJ2-5; tentatively, D is TRBD1 or TRBD2 (5 bases each). Germline V gives CDR1 MNHEY, CDR2 SVGEGT. Trimming cost V 2 bases and J 3 bases, with 16 bases left between them. The CDR3 spans 16 residues. The CDR3 sequence: CASSYRGVAGKETQYF. The CDR3 DNA reads as TGTGCCAGCAGTTACAGAGGGGTAGCTGGTAAAGAGACCCAGTACTTC.

This clonotype occurred many times. CDR3 nucleotide sequence: TGTGCCAGCAGCCAACCCACAGGGGCAGATACGCAGTATTTT. Its protein is CASSQPTGADTQYF. J is TRBJ2-3 and V is TRBV3-1, with 7 bases matching TRBD1. The V gene's germline CDR1 is LGHDT and CDR2 YNNKEL (reference sequence). V was pared by 2 bases and J by 4 bases, with 3 bases of the junction left unmatched. The CDR3 runs to 14 residues.

This clonotype was seen a few times. The gene calls are TRBV12-3 or TRBV12-4 and TRBJ2-3; 8 bases map to TRBD1. The V gene end was trimmed by 6 bases and the J gene end by 2 bases; junction bases not matched to a gene: 10. This CDR3 is 16 amino acids long. The CDR3 DNA reads as TGTGCCAGCAGCCTTAGGGCAGGGGGCCCCACAGATACGCAGTATTTT. Its protein product is CASSLRAGGPTDTQYF.

V is TRBV25-1 and J is TRBJ2-7; D may be TRBD1 (7 bases). The germline V and J ends were trimmed by 2 bases and 0 bases, with 17 bases remaining between them. This CDR3 is built from 17 residues. CDR1 and CDR2 from the germline V gene are MGHDK and SYGVNS. The DNA of the CDR3 is TGTGCCAGCAGTGAAATCGGGGCGGGACAGTACTCCTACGAGCAGTACTTC. Amino acid sequence: CASSEIGAGQYSYEQYF.

This clonotype was seen a few times. This sequence joins TRBV7-9 and TRBJ2-7; TRBD1 agrees at 8 bases. The V gene's germline CDR1 is SEHNR and CDR2 FQNEAQ (reference sequence). The CDR3 extends over 14 amino acids. Trimming took 4 bases from V and 5 from J; bases not matched to a gene: 7. CDR3 sequence: CASSSDRGVHEQYF. In DNA, the CDR3 is TGTGCCAGCAGCTCAGACAGGGGAGTACACGAGCAGTACTTC.

The V and J genes are TRBV5-1 and TRBJ2-2, with TRBD1 matching 11 bases. Germline trimming cut 4 bases from V and 0 bases from J; bases unmatched to any gene: 17. The CDR3 sequence is 21 residues long. Germline loops: CDR1 SGHRS, CDR2 YFSETQ. CDR3 amino acids: CASSKDRGRIFNFANTGELFF. Written as DNA, the CDR3 is TGCGCCAGCAGCAAGGACAGGGGGCGGATTTTCAATTTCGCGAACACCGGGGAGCTGTTTTTT.

The genes are TRBV20-1 and TRBJ2-1, with D tentatively TRBD1 or TRBD2 (6 bases each). V dropped 0 bases and J dropped 1 base, with 13 bases sitting between them. There are 16 residues in the CDR3. Germline lookup yields CDR1 DFQATT and CDR2 SNEGSKA (reference sequence). The CDR3 nucleotides read TGCAGTGCTAGAGATAGGGCGGGACAATCCTACAATGAGCAGTTCTTC. Its protein product is CSARDRAGQSYNEQFF.

The table lists this clonotype with a few counts. This sequence joins TRBV5-1 and TRBJ2-7, with D tentatively TRBD2 (6 bases). Trimming shortened V by 2 bases and J by 4 bases, and 16 bases separated the two germline ends. CDR1 SGHRS and CDR2 YFSETQ come from the germline V gene. CDR3 length equals 15 residues. This CDR3 reads CASSLAGMQRYEQYF. CDR3 coding DNA: TGCGCCAGCAGCTTAGCGGGCATGCAGCGTTACGAGCAGTACTTC.

This clonotype was seen only a few times. CDR3 sequence (DNA): TGTGCCATCAGTCACGAGCGGGCCAGCAACTATGGCTACACCTTC. Amino acids: CAISHERASNYGYTF. J is TRBJ1-2 and V is TRBV10-3; D uncertain. In germline, CDR1 is ENHRY, CDR2 SYGVKD. The CDR3 runs 15 residues. V lost 5 bases and J lost 2, with 15 bases in between.

This clonotype has a handful of counts. The J gene is TRBJ2-1, the V gene TRBV9; D unclear. The CDR3 sequence is 17 residues long. The V end was cut by 1 base, the J end by 0 bases, with 14 bases between. Germline V gene sequence: CDR1 SGDLS, CDR2 YYNGEE. The CDR3 is CASSVTPGPSSYNEQFF. The CDR3 DNA sequence: TGTGCCAGCAGCGTAACCCCAGGCCCTAGCTCCTACAATGAGCAGTTCTTC.